The 14 T cell receptor beta chains listed next were all sequenced from one sample in a study of cytomegalovirus exposure and HLA in healthy donors. The study ran its PCR with 60 Vbeta and 13 Jbeta primers. Method: immunoSEQ multiplex PCR; TCRdb's copy keeps in-frame clones and lacks some. Of approximately 200,000 clones in the sample, roughly 79% were seen once. The source material was PBMCs. The receptors stem from a young woman in good health and CMV-seronegative.

This chain joins TRBV27 and TRBJ1-3, with 9 bases identical to TRBD1. Germline V CDR1 and CDR2: MNHEY, SMNVEV (reference sequence). The CDR3 is 16 amino acids. The V gene end was trimmed by 5 bases and the J gene end by 3 bases; junction bases not matched to a gene: 8. The CDR3 nucleotides are TGTGCCAGCAGTCCAGGACAGGGGTCGGGTGGAAACACCATATATTTT. It specifies CASSPGQGSGGNTIYF.

This chain joins TRBV12-2 and TRBJ1-2. TRBV12-2 is a pseudogene. The CDR3 contains 12 residues. The CDR3, as DNA: TGTGCAAGTCGCTTTTCCGGGGATGGCTACACCTTC. Translated: CASRFSGDGYTF.

The chain has TRBV7-9 and TRBJ2-7; D might be TRBD1 (5 bases). V was clipped by 2 bases and J by 7 bases, with 9 bases between them. CDR3 length equals 12 residues. Germline V CDR1 and CDR2: SEHNR, FQNEAQ (reference sequence). For the CDR3, the DNA is TGTGCCAGCAGCTTATCAGGGTGGGAGCAGTACTTC. This sequence encodes CASSLSGWEQYF.

This chain uses TRBV6-4 with TRBJ2-1; 12 bases align to TRBD2. The CDR3 sequence is 21 residues long. Germline V lookup: CDR1 MRHNA, CDR2 SNTAGT. Germline trimming cut 1 base from V and 4 bases from J; bases unmatched to any gene: 17. CDR3 nucleotides: TGTGCCAGCAGTGACTTAATTGGGCTAGCGGGAGGGTATTCGAGGTACAATGAGCAGTTCTTC. Protein sequence: CASSDLIGLAGGYSRYNEQFF.

This clone was recorded once. This sequence joins TRBV4-2 and TRBJ2-5; TRBD2 aligns across 10 bases. V gave up 4 bases and J gave up 0 bases; unmatched junction bases: 5. CDR3 length: 16 amino acids. Germline V gene lookup returns CDR1 LGHNA and CDR2 YNFKEQ. The CDR3 region has the DNA TGTGCCAGCAGCCTAATACTAGCGGGGTACCAAGAGACCCAGTACTTC. This sequence encodes CASSLILAGYQETQYF.

The chain uses TRBV20-1 and TRBJ1-1, with a tentative D call TRBD1 (6 bases). CDR3 length: 10 residues. Trimming took off 6 bases at V and 4 bases at J, with 6 bases between the two ends. Germline V gene data show CDR1 as DFQATT and CDR2 as SNEGSKA (reference sequence). CDR3 region: CSARGTEAFF. The CDR3 DNA sequence: TGCAGTGCCAGGGGCACTGAAGCTTTCTTT.

The chain combines TRBV7-9 with TRBJ1-1; 8 nucleotides match TRBD1. The CDR3 covers 16 residues. Germline assignment: CDR1 SEHNR and CDR2 FQNEAQ (reference sequence). V lost 4 bases to trimming and J lost 3 bases; unmatched junction nucleotides: 10. CDR3 residues: CASSSGTGGMDTEAFF. The CDR3 nucleotides are TGTGCCAGCAGCTCCGGGACAGGCGGTATGGACACTGAAGCTTTCTTT.

The chain joins TRBV9 to TRBJ2-1; D unresolved. V was cut by 0 bases and J by 0 bases, with 7 bases left in between. Germline V gene data show CDR1 as SGDLS and CDR2 as YYNGEE. CDR3 length equals 15 residues. This CDR3 is CASSVDTYSYNEQFF. CDR3 sequence (DNA): TGTGCCAGCAGCGTAGATACATACTCCTACAATGAGCAGTTCTTC.

This clone was seen only a few times. This chain joins TRBV5-1 and TRBJ1-2; 9 nucleotides line up with TRBD1. The V gene end was trimmed by 3 bases and the J gene end by 4 bases; junction bases not matched to a gene: 7. Germline V gene lookup returns CDR1 SGHRS and CDR2 YFSETQ. This CDR3 spans 15 amino acids. CDR3 DNA: TGCGCCAGCAGCTCGGGACAGGGCTTAATCTATGGCTACACCTTC. Protein product: CASSSGQGLIYGYTF.

This rearrangement joins TRBV6-4 to TRBJ2-1; 9 bases are a match to TRBD2. The V segment lost 6 bases and the J segment 0 bases; nucleotides outside the gene matches: 3. Germline CDR1 and CDR2: MRHNA and SNTAGT. The CDR3 is 15 amino acids. Written as DNA, the CDR3 is TGTGCCAGCAGCGCTAGCGGGGCCTCCTACAATGAGCAGTTCTTC. The encoded protein is CASSASGASYNEQFF.

This clone was observed once. The rearrangement uses TRBV27 and TRBJ2-1; 11 nucleotides match TRBD2. The germline CDR1 and CDR2 sequences are MNHEY and SMNVEV (reference sequence). The trim removed 6 bases at V and 4 bases at J, leaving 11 bases unmatched. The CDR3 loop spans 17 amino acids. CDR3 nucleotides: TGTGCCAGCAGCCTAGCGGGAGGAACCCTTTGGTACAATGAGCAGTTCTTC. Translation gives CASSLAGGTLWYNEQFF.

The chain is built from TRBV7-3 and TRBJ1-1; D might be TRBD1 (6 bases). This CDR3 contains 15 residues. Germline CDR1 and CDR2: SGHTA and FQGTGA. Deletions cut 2 bases from V and 0 bases from J, with 10 bases between. CDR3 in amino acids: CASSLSGALNTEAFF. CDR3 in DNA: TGTGCCAGCAGCTTATCAGGGGCGCTGAACACTGAAGCTTTCTTT.

This chain connects TRBV25-1 to TRBJ1-1; D is possibly TRBD1 (5 bases). Germline V gene lookup returns CDR1 MGHDK and CDR2 SYGVNS. The V gene lost 11 bases and the J gene lost 6 bases, with 16 bases spanning the gap. CDR3 length: 12 residues. As DNA, the CDR3 is TGTGCCTCCTTAGGGCTGGGGCCTGAAGCTTTCTTT. Its translation is CASLGLGPEAFF. Filled out from reference TRBV25-1 and TRBJ1-1, the complete variable domain reads EADIYQTPRYLVIGTGKKITLECSQTMGHDKMYWYQQDPGMELHLIHYSYGVNSTEKGDLSSESTVSRIRTEHFPLTLESARPSHTSQYLCASLGLGPEAFFGQGTRLTVV.

The chain combines TRBV6-1 with TRBJ1-1; D is ambiguous. The CDR3 has 15 amino acids. With 1 base removed from V and 1 base from J, the gap between germline ends came to 10 bases. The V gene's germline CDR1 is MNHNS and CDR2 SASEGT. The CDR3 DNA reads as TGTGCCAGCAGTGAAGTGGAGTTATCGAACACTGAAGCTTTCTTT. Translation gives CASSEVELSNTEAFF.